The present TCR beta chain was sequenced within a study of cytomegalovirus exposure and HLA in healthy donors. Turning to this clone: Its antigen is undetermined.

13 Jbeta primers and 60 Vbeta primers were used for the PCR. Data came from immunoSEQ multiplex PCR; TCRdb stores just in-frame clones and leaves some out. The sample lists around 140,000 clones; roughly 79% were seen once. Points from the study as a whole: Later work showed greater clonal expansion in HLA-associated TCR beta chains than in equally common others. Rare sequences made up most TCRs, while some public TCRs were found in many donors. Sequencing probably produced one cluster of sequence variants that were highly shared.

The CDR3 totals 14 residues. V was shortened by 5 bases and J by 5 bases, with 15 bases between the two germline ends. CDR1 is SEHNR and CDR2 is FQNEAQ in the germline V gene (reference sequence). The origin of this receptor is a male donor in good health and CMV-seronegative. The source material was PBMCs. The V and J genes are TRBV7-9 and TRBJ2-5; D perhaps matches TRBD2 (5 bases). In nucleotides, the CDR3 is TGTGCCAGCAGCGCGAGGGCGCTAAGGGAGACCCAGTACTTC. Translation gives CASSARALRETQYF.